This T cell receptor beta chain comes out of a study of blood T cell repertoires in COVID-19 (dated by TCRdb to 2020 to 2021). For the wider study: The collaborator samples originated in the United States, Italy and Spain and spanned the acute and convalescent phases of COVID-19. The material from the prospective study consisted of cDNA or gDNA derived from T cells, B-cell-depleted T cells, or PBMCs. The sample metadata nearly always contained a de-identified subject ID, COVID-19 status, age in years and sex. The samples were drawn from the first 160 participants of the ongoing ImmuneRACE study and from 1,254 subjects provided by 6 global collaborators. Where HLA class I and class II types were available, the types were taken from metadata supplied by the sample provider, not from assay-based typing. A freely available public database, intended as a resource for researchers studying the immune response to SARS-CoV-2, is where the repertoires were released. Deeply sampled blood TCRbeta repertoires from subjects exposed to, actively infected with, or recovered from COVID-19 were included in the dataset. Findings and caveats that apply to the study as a whole: How much clinical and demographic metadata was included differed by source and by participant, and the metadata was provided uncurated.

The collaborating institutions used their own protocols to collect whole blood in K2EDTA tubes. For TCRbeta analysis, collaborators shipped samples in one of three forms: frozen whole blood, isolated PBMCs, or DNA extracted from either of those sample types. V loses 5 bases of germline sequence and J loses 4 bases, and the interval between the two ends is 8 bases. The CDR3 numbers 12 residues from cysteine through phenylalanine. The CDR3 DNA has 36 bases and is translated from base 1. The CDR1 and CDR2 encoded by the germline V gene are SGHAT and FQNNGV. This clone has only one observation. Its antigen specificity is not known. Within one base of it there is no much larger clone, and no base qualities were kept. TCRbeta CDR3 regions were amplified from genomic DNA using the immunoSEQ Assay, a bias-controlled multiplex PCR. In the paper's pipeline: The number of nucleated cells in each sample was estimated by amplification of reference gene primers within the assay. To quantify the absolute abundance of each unique TCRbeta CDR3 rearrangement, sequence reads were collapsed and filtered. For each sample, productive Simpson clonality was calculated as the square root of Simpson's diversity index across productive rearrangements. TCRdb mirrors the immuneACCESS table, restricted to in-frame sequences. Some clones are absent from its copies; in checked studies, under half trace to an unresolved V gene, and the reason for the others is unknown. The V and J calls and the clone size are those of that table, but D and trimming were determined from the DNA. The sample table records fewer than 250,000 clones; 75% to 90% of these occur just once. Together, the top ten hold 0.55% to 0.75% of the sample.

This clonotype originated in a man aged 40-49 years with acute or convalescent COVID-19. Recombination connected TRBV11-2 to TRBJ1-2, and possibly TRBD1, on 5 matching bases. Sample: peripheral blood. CDR3 region: CASSPGIYGYTF. The nucleotide sequence reads as follows: TGTGCCAGCAGCCCAGGGATCTATGGCTACACCTTC.